The clone carrying this TCR beta chain was counted a few times. Its specificity is not known. This CDR3 is 13 amino acids long. V gave up 8 bases and J gave up 5 bases; unmatched junction bases: 8. Germline CDR1 SGHNT, CDR2 YENEEA. These data originate in a study of CD8 T cells in ankylosing spondylitis. Study conclusions and caveats: There was a TCR beta motif, made of several highly homologous variants, that appeared characteristic of ankylosing spondylitis blood. With a CD8+ phenotype, disease-linked clones were relatively rare in peripheral blood.

Via MiXCR, TCRdb re-called the 5' RACE reads, giving one row per CDR3 protein. The repertoire consists of over 400,000 distinct CDR3 sequences, with roughly 27% occurring once and the leading ten covering under 0.9%. Sequenced material: blood, either unsorted or a sorted T cell fraction (not recorded which). This rearrangement joins TRBV11-3 to TRBJ2-5; 7 positions match TRBD2. The receptor was derived from a male donor with ankylosing spondylitis. CDR3 in amino acids: CASRGPAGETQYF. DNA for the CDR3: TGTGCCAGCCGGGGACCAGCGGGGGAGACCCAGTACTTC.